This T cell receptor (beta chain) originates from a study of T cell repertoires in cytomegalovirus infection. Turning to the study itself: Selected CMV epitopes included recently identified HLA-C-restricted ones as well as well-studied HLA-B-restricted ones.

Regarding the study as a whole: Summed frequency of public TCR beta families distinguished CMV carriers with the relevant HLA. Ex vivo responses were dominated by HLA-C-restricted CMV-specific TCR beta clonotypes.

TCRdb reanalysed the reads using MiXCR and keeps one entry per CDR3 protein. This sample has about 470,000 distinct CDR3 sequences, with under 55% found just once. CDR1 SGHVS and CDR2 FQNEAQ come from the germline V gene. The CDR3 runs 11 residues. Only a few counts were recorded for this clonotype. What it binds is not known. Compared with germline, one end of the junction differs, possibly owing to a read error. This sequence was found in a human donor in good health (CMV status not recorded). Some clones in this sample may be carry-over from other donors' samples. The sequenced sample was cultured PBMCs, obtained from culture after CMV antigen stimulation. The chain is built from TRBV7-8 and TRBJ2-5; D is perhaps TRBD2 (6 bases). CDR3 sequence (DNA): TGTGCCGGGGGGACTCAAGAGACCCAGCACTTC. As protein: CAGGTQETQHF.